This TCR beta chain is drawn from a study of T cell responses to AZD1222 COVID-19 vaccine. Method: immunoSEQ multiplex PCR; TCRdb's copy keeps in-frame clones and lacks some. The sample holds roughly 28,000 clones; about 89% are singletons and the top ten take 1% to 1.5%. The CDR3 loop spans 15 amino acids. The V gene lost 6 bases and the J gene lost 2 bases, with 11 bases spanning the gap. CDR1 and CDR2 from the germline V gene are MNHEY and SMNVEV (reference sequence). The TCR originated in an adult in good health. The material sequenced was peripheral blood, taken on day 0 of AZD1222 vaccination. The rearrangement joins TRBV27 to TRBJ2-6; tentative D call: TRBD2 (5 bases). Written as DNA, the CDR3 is TGTGCCAGCAGACCCGACGGGGCTGGGGCCAACGTCCTGACTTTC. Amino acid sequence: CASRPDGAGANVLTF.